Listed below are T cell receptor beta chains from one sample, sequenced in a study of identical twins. One entry per CDR3 protein, called by TCRdb with MiXCR from the 5' RACE reads. The table has some 320,000 distinct CDR3 sequences, about 12% seen once. The sample was also linked to a second study, of yellow fever vaccine responses in identical twins.

The sequencing sample was made of CD8+ T cells sorted from blood. Receptors originate from a woman younger than 35 in good health. The CDR3 runs from the conserved cysteine through the conserved F or W. A D gene is named only where the DNA matches it firmly. Expanded clones get a size class; other rows say once, few or many, or leave the size out.

abundance,v_gene,d_gene,j_gene,CDR3aa,CDR3nt
many,TRBV28,-,TRBJ1-2,CASSLWGDPNYGYTF,TGTGCCAGCAGTTTATGGGGGGATCCCAACTATGGCTACACCTTC
-,TRBV24-1,TRBD2,TRBJ2-1,CATSDPASGLVGNEQFF,TGTGCCACCAGTGATCCCGCTAGCGGTCTGGTGGGGAATGAGCAGTTCTTC
few,TRBV9,TRBD1,TRBJ1-1,CASSVQTGDTEAFF,TGTGCCAGCAGCGTCCAGACAGGGGACACTGAAGCTTTCTTT
few,TRBV9,-,TRBJ2-3,CASSGAAQYF,TGTGCCAGCAGCGGAGCGGCGCAGTATTTT
-,TRBV3-1,TRBD1,TRBJ2-3,CASSQLSGQETDTQYF,TGTGCCAGCAGCCAACTTTCGGGACAGGAAACAGATACGCAGTATTTT
few,TRBV7-9,-,TRBJ1-2,CASITPGPEGYGYTF,TGTGCCAGCATCACACCTGGGCCTGAAGGCTATGGCTACACCTTC
many,TRBV27,-,TRBJ1-2,CASSAQGRGYTF,TGTGCCAGCAGTGCACAGGGCCGGGGCTACACCTTC
many,TRBV12-3/TRBV12-4,-,TRBJ1-4,CATQSGTTAEKLFF,TGTGCCACTCAGTCCGGGACAACCGCTGAAAAACTGTTTTTT
few,TRBV7-3,-,TRBJ2-6,CASSLKVYPPSDRVSGANVLTF,TGTGCCAGCAGCTTAAAAGTCTATCCCCCTTCGGACCGAGTCTCTGGGGCCAACGTCCTGACTTTC
few,TRBV5-1,-,TRBJ2-3,CASSLQGDTDTQYF,TGCGCCAGCAGCCTTCAAGGGGACACAGATACGCAGTATTTT
few,TRBV6-1,TRBD1,TRBJ1-4,CASTAGQLSTNEKLFF,TGTGCCAGCACGGCGGGACAGCTATCAACTAATGAAAAACTGTTTTTT
-,TRBV3-1,-,TRBJ2-3,CASSPGAGEADTQYF,TGTGCCAGCAGCCCCGGGGCGGGTGAGGCAGATACGCAGTATTTT
-,TRBV12-3/TRBV12-4,TRBD1,TRBJ1-1,CASRQGLNTEAFF,TGTGCCAGCAGACAGGGGCTGAACACTGAAGCTTTCTTT
-,TRBV9,TRBD2,TRBJ2-2,CASSVERGSLNTGELFF,TGTGCCAGCAGCGTAGAGCGGGGCTCCTTGAACACCGGGGAGCTGTTTTTT
few,TRBV2,TRBD2,TRBJ2-5,CASSLLAGEGVGQETQYF,TGTGCCAGCAGTCTACTAGCGGGGGAGGGGGTAGGACAAGAGACCCAGTACTTC
-,TRBV7-2,TRBD2,TRBJ2-1,CASSAGLAGFNEQFF,TGTGCCAGCAGCGCCGGACTAGCGGGTTTCAATGAGCAGTTCTTC